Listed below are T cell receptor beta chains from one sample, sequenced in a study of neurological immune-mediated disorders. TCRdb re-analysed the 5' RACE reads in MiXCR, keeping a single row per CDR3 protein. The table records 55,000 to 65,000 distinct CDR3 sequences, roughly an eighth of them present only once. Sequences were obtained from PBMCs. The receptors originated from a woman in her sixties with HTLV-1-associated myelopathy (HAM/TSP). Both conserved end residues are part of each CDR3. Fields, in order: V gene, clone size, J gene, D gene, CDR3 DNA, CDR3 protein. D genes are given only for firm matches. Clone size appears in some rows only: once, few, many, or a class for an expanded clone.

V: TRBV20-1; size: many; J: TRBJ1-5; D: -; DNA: TGCAGTGCCCCGGACGGAAGCAATCAGCCCCAGCATTTT; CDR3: CSAPDGSNQPQHF
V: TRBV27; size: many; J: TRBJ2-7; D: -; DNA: TGTGCCAGCAGCCGTGACTACTCCTACGAGCAGTACTTC; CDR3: CASSRDYSYEQYF
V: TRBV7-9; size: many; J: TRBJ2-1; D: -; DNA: TGTGCCAGCAGCGACACTAGCCCAAGATACAATGAGCAGTTCTTC; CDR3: CASSDTSPRYNEQFF
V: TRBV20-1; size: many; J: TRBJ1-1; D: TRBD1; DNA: TGCAGTGCCGTCGACAGGGTCAGTGAAGCTTTCTTT; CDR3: CSAVDRVSEAFF
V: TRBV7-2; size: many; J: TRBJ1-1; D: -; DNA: TGTGCCAGCAGCTTCTATCGGACAGTTGAAGCTTTCTTT; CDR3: CASSFYRTVEAFF
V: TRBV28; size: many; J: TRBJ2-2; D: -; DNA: TGTGCCAGCAGCGGAACCGGGGAGCTGTTTTTT; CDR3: CASSGTGELFF
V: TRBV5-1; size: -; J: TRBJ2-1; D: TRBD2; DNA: TGCGCCAGCAGACGGGAGGCAGGCGGCGATGAGCAGTTCTTC; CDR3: CASRREAGGDEQFF
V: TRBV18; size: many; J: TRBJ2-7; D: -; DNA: TGTGCCAGCGCTAGTGACTACGAGCAGTACTTC; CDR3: CASASDYEQYF
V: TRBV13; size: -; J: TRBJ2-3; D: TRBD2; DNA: TGTGCCAGCAGCCCAGGGACTAGCGCGAGTAGTGCAGATACGCAGTATTTT; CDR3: CASSPGTSASSADTQYF
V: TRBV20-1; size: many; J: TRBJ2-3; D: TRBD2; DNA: TGCAGTGCTAGAGATAGGACTAGCGACACAGATACGCAGTATTTT; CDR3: CSARDRTSDTDTQYF
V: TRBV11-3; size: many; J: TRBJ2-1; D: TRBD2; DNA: TGTGCCAGCAGCACCGGGACTAGCTACTACAATGAGCAGTTCTTC; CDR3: CASSTGTSYYNEQFF
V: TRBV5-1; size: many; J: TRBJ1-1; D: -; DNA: TGCGCCAGCAGCTTTCGTCTCGGGGGCAGGACTGAAGCTTTCTTT; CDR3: CASSFRLGGRTEAFF
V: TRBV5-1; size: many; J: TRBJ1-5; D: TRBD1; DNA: TGCGCCAGCAGCTTGGAAGGGGGACAGAATCAGCCCCAGCATTTT; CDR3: CASSLEGGQNQPQHF
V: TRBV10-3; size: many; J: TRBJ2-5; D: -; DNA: TGTGCCATCAGTGAGGGGCGGCAAGAGACCCAGTACTTC; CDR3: CAISEGRQETQYF
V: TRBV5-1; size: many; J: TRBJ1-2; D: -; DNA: TGCGCCAGCAGCTCCACCGGGGATAACTATGGCTACACCTTC; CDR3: CASSSTGDNYGYTF
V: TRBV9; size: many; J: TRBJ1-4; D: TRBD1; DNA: TGTGCCAGCAGCACTGGACAGGGACATCAGGAAAAACTGTTTTTT; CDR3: CASSTGQGHQEKLFF
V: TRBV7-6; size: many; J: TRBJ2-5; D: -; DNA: TGTGCCAGCAGCTCGATACTAGGACCGCAAGAGACCCAGTACTTC; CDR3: CASSSILGPQETQYF
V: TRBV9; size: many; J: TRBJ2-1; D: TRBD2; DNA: TGTGCCAGCAGCCCTAGCGGGCACTCCTACAATGAGCAGTTCTTC; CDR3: CASSPSGHSYNEQFF
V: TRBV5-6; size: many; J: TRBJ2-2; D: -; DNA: TGTGCCAGCAGCCCCGGGGGTCGGGAGCTGTTTTTT; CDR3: CASSPGGRELFF
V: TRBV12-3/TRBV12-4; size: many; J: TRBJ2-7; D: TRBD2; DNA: TGTGCCAGCAGGTCTAGCGGGAGAAACTACGAGCAGTACTTC; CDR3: CASRSSGRNYEQYF